This T cell receptor beta chain originates from a study of neurological immune-mediated disorders. One entry per CDR3 protein results from TCRdb running MiXCR on the 5' RACE reads. The sample carries about 80,000 distinct CDR3 sequences, 5.8% recorded once. This clonotype appeared many times. Germline-derived CDR1 and CDR2 are SGHRS and YFSETQ. The length of the CDR3 is 17 residues. V was pared by 5 bases and J by 5 bases, with 15 bases of the junction left unmatched. Time point of the sample: longitudinal time-point 2. The rearrangement joins TRBV5-1 to TRBJ2-1, with 8 bases identical to TRBD1. The clonotype originates from a woman aged 55-69 years with multiple sclerosis. The sequencing input was PBMCs. The CDR3 nucleotides read TGCGCCAGCAGGCCTGGGACAGGTGGCAGAGGGAACAATGAGCAGTTCTTC. Protein sequence: CASRPGTGGRGNNEQFF.